This TCR beta chain was recorded in a study of blood T cell repertoires in COVID-19. The wider study: T cells, B-cell-depleted T cells, or PBMCs supplied cDNA or gDNA.

Participants' own reports of clinical history determined their cohort assignment. As processed by the authors: Reference gene primer amplification in the assay estimated nucleated cell counts. TCRdb's table, derived via immunoSEQ multiplex PCR, lists solely in-frame clones and lacks some. V and J calls and clone size are those listed in that table; D and trimming were worked out from the DNA. Among a few hundred thousand clones listed, roughly four fifths were seen once. The sequencing sample was made of PBMCs or T cells enriched from blood (not recorded which). This clonotype was sampled from a woman aged 45 to 65 who had recovered from COVID-19.

The CDR3 region is CASSQLTGGTDTQYF. CDR3 DNA: TGCGCCAGCAGCCAACTGACAGGGGGCACAGATACGCAGTATTTT. The gene calls are TRBV5-1 and TRBJ2-3; 8 bases line up with TRBD1. Per the germline V gene, CDR1 is SGHRS and CDR2 is YFSETQ. V lost 4 bases, J lost 1 base, and 5 bases stayed unmatched. The length of the CDR3 is 15 residues.